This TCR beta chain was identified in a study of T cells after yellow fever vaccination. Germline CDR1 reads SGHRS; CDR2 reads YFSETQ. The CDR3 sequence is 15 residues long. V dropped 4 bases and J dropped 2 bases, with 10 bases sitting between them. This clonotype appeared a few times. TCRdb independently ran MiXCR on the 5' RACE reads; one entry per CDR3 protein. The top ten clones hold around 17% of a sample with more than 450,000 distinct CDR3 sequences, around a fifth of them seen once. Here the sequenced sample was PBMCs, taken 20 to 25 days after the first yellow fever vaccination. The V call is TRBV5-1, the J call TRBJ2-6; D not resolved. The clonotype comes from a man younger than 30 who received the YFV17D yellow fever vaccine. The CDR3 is CASSPLVTGANVLTF. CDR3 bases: TGCGCCAGCAGCCCTCTTGTGACTGGGGCCAACGTCCTGACTTTC.